What follows are 13 T cell receptor beta chains derived from one specimen sequenced in a study of cytomegalovirus exposure and HLA in healthy donors. Using immunoSEQ multiplex PCR, the repertoire was profiled, and TCRdb retains in-frame clones only, with some absent. The data contain 120,000 to 150,000 clones, 85% to 90% of them singletons. The sample comprised PBMCs. The receptor set was obtained from a young woman in good health and CMV-seropositive.

This clone showed up just once. The DNA for the CDR3 is TGTGCCCGGGGGGACTCTGGGGCCAACGTCCTGACTTTC. It encodes CARGDSGANVLTF. This chain uses TRBV30 with TRBJ2-6; 7 nucleotides align to TRBD2. The CDR3 sequence is 13 residues long. Trimming took 8 bases from V and 0 from J; bases not matched to a gene: 1. Germline V gene sequence: CDR1 GTSNPN, CDR2 SVGIG (reference sequence).

The chain couples TRBV28 to TRBJ2-7; D may be TRBD1 (6 bases). In germline, CDR1 is MDHEN, CDR2 SYDVKM. The V end lost 7 bases, the J end lost 6 bases, and 19 bases lay between the germline ends. The CDR3 is 14 amino acids. The CDR3 reads CASTPGDTFFEQYF. CDR3 DNA: TGTGCCAGCACCCCAGGGGATACTTTCTTCGAGCAGTACTTC.

The chain uses TRBV7-9 and TRBJ2-7, with a tentative D call TRBD2 (5 bases). This CDR3 has 15 residues. Per the germline V gene, CDR1 is SEHNR and CDR2 is FQNEAQ (reference sequence). The V end was cut by 4 bases, the J end by 3 bases, with 16 bases between. In DNA, the CDR3 is TGTGCCAGCAGCTCCACCGGGATGCTACACTACGAGCAGTACTTC. Encoded protein: CASSSTGMLHYEQYF.

This clone showed up just a few times. This rearrangement joins TRBV7-2 to TRBJ2-3; 13 bases agree with TRBD2. V lost 5 bases to trimming and J lost 3 bases; unmatched junction nucleotides: 5. CDR3 length: 16 residues. In germline, CDR1 is SGHTA, CDR2 FQGNSA. The DNA for the CDR3 is TGTGCCAGCAGCACCGGACTAGCGGGAGTGACAGATACGCAGTATTTT. This gives the protein CASSTGLAGVTDTQYF.

CDR3 loop: CASMTGGRASEQFF. CDR3 DNA sequence: TGTGCCAGCATGACGGGGGGGAGGGCCAGCGAGCAGTTCTTC. The gene calls are TRBV5-4 and TRBJ2-1; the match to TRBD2 covers 8 bases. Germline V lookup: CDR1 SGHNT, CDR2 YYREEE (reference sequence). V dropped 6 bases and J dropped 10; count of bases not matched to a gene: 12. CDR3 length: 14 amino acids.

This sequence joins TRBV5-4 and TRBJ2-2; 12 nucleotides match TRBD2. CDR1 and CDR2 (germline): SGHNT, YYREEE (reference sequence). The J segment lost 6 bases and the V segment lost 3 bases, leaving 3 bases of the junction unmatched. The CDR3 is 15 residues long. The CDR3 here is CASSSGTSGSGELFF. The CDR3 region has the DNA TGTGCCAGCAGCTCCGGGACTAGCGGGTCCGGGGAGCTGTTTTTT.

This clone was recorded a few times. V usage is TRBV5-8 and J usage is TRBJ1-4; D perhaps matches TRBD1 (5 bases). The CDR3 is made up of 14 amino acids. The ends were cut back, 0 bases at V and 8 bases at J, with 11 bases in the middle. The germline V gene has CDR1 SGHTS and CDR2 YDEGEE. CDR3 residues: CASSLEQVGEKLFF. The CDR3 DNA reads TGTGCCAGCAGCTTGGAACAGGTTGGAGAAAAACTGTTTTTT.

The gene calls are TRBV7-8 and TRBJ2-2; 8 bases map to TRBD1. The ends lost 6 bases at V and 6 bases at J; junction bases unmatched: 12. Germline V CDR1 and CDR2: SGHVS, FQNEAQ. The CDR3 consists of 16 residues. The DNA of the CDR3 is TGTGCCAGCAGAAGACCTGGACAGGGCTTTCCCGGGGAGCTGTTTTTT. Protein sequence: CASRRPGQGFPGELFF.

The V and J genes are TRBV2 and TRBJ2-1, with TRBD1 matching 10 bases. The V and J ends lost 11 bases and 9 bases, in that order; junction bases with no gene match: 10. Germline V gene data show CDR1 as SNHLY and CDR2 as FYNNEI. The CDR3 runs to 13 residues. CDR3: CARSGTGAGEQFF. DNA of the CDR3: TGTGCCCGGTCCGGGACAGGGGCTGGTGAGCAGTTCTTC.

This sequence joins TRBV30 and TRBJ2-2; 14 bases fit TRBD2. This CDR3 is 15 amino acids long. V trimming: 5 bases; J trimming: 6 bases; junction bases outside the gene matches: 5. The germline gives CDR1 GTSNPN, CDR2 SVGIG (reference sequence). CDR3: CAWAMGLAGAGELFF. CDR3 DNA sequence: TGTGCCTGGGCTATGGGACTAGCGGGGGCCGGGGAGCTGTTTTTT. The entire variable domain, with the rest obtained from reference TRBV30 and TRBJ2-2, is as follows: SQTIHQWPATLVQPVGSPLSLECTVEGTSNPNLYWYRQAAGRGLQLLFYSVGIGQISSEVPQNLSASRPQDRQFILSSKKLLLSDSGFYLCAWAMGLAGAGELFFGEGSRLTVL.

This clone occurred a few times. The chain's CDR3 is CASSAGQGDGYTF. Written as DNA, the CDR3 is TGTGCCAGCAGCGCGGGACAGGGAGACGGCTACACCTTC. The gene calls are TRBV9 and TRBJ1-2; 9 bases match TRBD1. After removal of 3 bases from V and 8 bases from J, the junction contained 5 bases not matched to a gene. The CDR3 has 13 amino acids. Germline V lookup: CDR1 SGDLS, CDR2 YYNGEE.

The V gene is TRBV5-6, the J gene TRBJ2-5; the D is unclear. The CDR3 is 13 residues long. CDR1 and CDR2 (germline): SGHDT, YYEEEE. The V end was cut by 1 base, the J end by 2 bases, with 6 bases between. For the CDR3, the DNA is TGTGCCAGCAGCTTGATAGTACAAGAGACCCAGTACTTC. Its translation: CASSLIVQETQYF.

This chain connects TRBV11-3 to TRBJ2-3; D may be TRBD1 (5 bases). Trimming removed 5 bases at V and 4 bases at J, with 13 bases between. The CDR3 spans 14 residues. Per the germline V gene, CDR1 is SGHNT and CDR2 is YENEEA. This chain's CDR3 is CASSPGASADTQYF. CDR3 nucleotides: TGTGCCAGCAGCCCTGGGGCGAGTGCAGATACGCAGTATTTT.